Presented here are 15 T cell receptor beta chains from one specimen sequenced in a study of T cell clonotyping in hematopoietic cell transplantation. TCRdb's table, derived via immunoSEQ multiplex PCR, lists solely in-frame clones and lacks some. Counted here are about 36,000 clones, approximately 89% occurring once; the ten biggest clones make up almost 2%. The sample was peripheral blood mononuclear cells. The receptors were sampled from a woman aged 40 to 55 in good health. Some clones in this sample may be carry-over from other donors' samples.

This clone was detected only once. The CDR3 loop reads CATSRIGGVSSYNEQFF. Here the CDR3 DNA reads TGTGCCACCAGCAGAATTGGCGGCGTAAGTTCCTACAATGAGCAGTTCTTC. The chain is built from TRBV15 and TRBJ2-1; unclear D gene. Per the germline V gene, CDR1 is LNHNV and CDR2 is YYDKDF (reference sequence). The CDR3 has 17 residues. V lost 2 bases to trimming and J lost 1 base, with 15 bases between them. The full variable domain, with the rest looked up from reference TRBV15 and TRBJ2-1, is DAMVIQNPRYQVTQFGKPVTLSCSQTLNHNVMYWYQQKSSQAPKLLFHYYDKDFNNEADTPDNFQSRRPNTSFCFLDIRSPGLGDTAMYLCATSRIGGVSSYNEQFFGPGTRLTVL.

The chain combines TRBV18 with TRBJ1-2; weak D call: TRBD1 (5 bases). The CDR3 is made up of 14 amino acids. Germline assignment: CDR1 KGHSH and CDR2 LQKENI. Trimming pared 6 bases from V and 0 bases from J, leaving 11 bases between. For the CDR3, the DNA is TGTGCCAGCTCCAACGGGGGATCTAACTATGGCTACACCTTC. This codes for CASSNGGSNYGYTF.

This chain connects TRBV5-1 to TRBJ1-4; D ambiguous. The ends were cut back, 2 bases at V and 2 bases at J, with 10 bases in the middle. This CDR3 is built from 15 residues. Germline-derived CDR1 and CDR2 are SGHRS and YFSETQ. CDR3 sequence (DNA): TGCGCCAGCAGCTTACGGCCTGGGACTAATGAAAAACTGTTTTTT. Its protein product is CASSLRPGTNEKLFF.

The chain links TRBV19 to TRBJ2-3; D not resolved. The CDR3 totals 13 residues. Looked up from germline, CDR1 is LNHDA and CDR2 is SQIVND (reference sequence). The V gene lost 2 bases and the J gene lost 4 bases, with 7 bases spanning the gap. CDR3 sequence (DNA): TGTGCCAGTAGTATAAGGGTTTCAGATACGCAGTATTTT. It is translated as CASSIRVSDTQYF.

CDR3 loop: CASSPTGTDTGELFF. Here the CDR3 DNA reads TGTGCCAGCAGCCCGACAGGTACGGACACCGGGGAGCTGTTTTTT. The chain has TRBV28 and TRBJ2-2; D perhaps matches TRBD1 (6 bases). Germline lookup yields CDR1 MDHEN and CDR2 SYDVKM. The CDR3 has 15 residues. Deletions cut 6 bases from V and 3 bases from J, with 14 bases between. Supplemented by reference TRBV28 and TRBJ2-2, the full variable domain reads DVKVTQSSRYLVKRTGEKVFLECVQDMDHENMFWYRQDPGLGLRLIYFSYDVKMKEKGDIPEGYSVSREKKERFSLILESASTNQTSMYLCASSPTGTDTGELFFGEGSRLTVL.

The V gene is TRBV7-2, the J gene TRBJ1-4; D is possibly TRBD1 (5 bases). The V gene's germline CDR1 is SGHTA and CDR2 FQGNSA. The CDR3 sequence is 15 residues long. V was shortened by 5 bases and J by 7 bases, with 17 bases between the two germline ends. CDR3 sequence (DNA): TGTGCCAGCAGCCGTGGGGCGGACGGAGGTGAAAAACTGTTTTTT. Amino acids: CASSRGADGGEKLFF.

This rearrangement joins TRBV29-1 to TRBJ1-2; D uncertain. The V end lost 5 bases, the J end lost 6 bases, and 13 bases lay between the germline ends. Germline V gene lookup returns CDR1 SQVTM and CDR2 ANQGSEA. The CDR3 runs 12 residues. CDR3 nucleotide sequence: TGCAGCGTTTCGACCCCTAGCCATGGCTACACCTTC. Its protein product is CSVSTPSHGYTF.

The chain recombines TRBV28 with TRBJ2-3; the D is unclear. Germline CDR1 and CDR2: MDHEN and SYDVKM. The CDR3 has 13 residues. V was trimmed by 5 bases and J by 2 bases, leaving 8 bases between them. Here the CDR3 reads CASSIPTTDTQYF. In DNA form, the CDR3 reads TGTGCCAGCAGTATTCCCACCACAGATACGCAGTATTTT.

The genes are TRBV30 and TRBJ1-2; 7 nucleotides line up with TRBD1. This CDR3 is 14 amino acids long. The germline V gene encodes CDR1 GTSNPN and CDR2 SVGIG (reference sequence). Trimming cost V 5 bases and J 0 bases; bases outside gene matches: 6. CDR3 coding DNA: TGTGCCTGGGAAAAACAGGGGACTAACTATGGCTACACCTTC. This translates into CAWEKQGTNYGYTF.

This sequence joins TRBV9 and TRBJ1-1, with 8 bases that match TRBD1. The CDR3 spans 15 residues. Germline CDR1 SGDLS, CDR2 YYNGEE. V lost 1 base to trimming and J lost 3 bases; unmatched junction nucleotides: 5. CDR3 bases: TGTGCCAGCAGCGTACCCGGGACAGGTGACACTGAAGCTTTCTTT. As protein: CASSVPGTGDTEAFF.

In its sample, this clone was seen once. This rearrangement joins TRBV2 to TRBJ1-2; 8 positions match TRBD1. J was trimmed by 9 bases and V by 6 bases; bases with no gene match: 12. CDR1 SNHLY and CDR2 FYNNEI come from the germline V gene. The CDR3 covers 14 residues. CDR3 nucleotides: TGTGCCAGCAGCCGACAGGGGTCCGGGTGGAGCTACACCTTC. The encoded protein is CASSRQGSGWSYTF.

The rearrangement joins TRBV5-1 to TRBJ2-1; no firm D call. The germline V gene has CDR1 SGHRS and CDR2 YFSETQ. Trimming took 0 bases from V and 8 from J, leaving 9 bases between them. There are 13 residues in the CDR3. The chain's CDR3 is CASSLARIDEQFF. The CDR3, as DNA: TGCGCCAGCAGCTTGGCACGGATCGATGAGCAGTTCTTC.

The gene calls are TRBV28 and TRBJ1-4, with D perhaps matching TRBD1 (5 bases). Looked up from germline, CDR1 is MDHEN and CDR2 is SYDVKM. The CDR3 has 14 residues. Trimming left V 8 bases short and J 7 bases short, with 17 bases between. The CDR3 protein is CASHPAGVSEKLFF. The CDR3, as DNA: TGTGCCAGCCACCCGGCGGGGGTTAGTGAAAAACTGTTTTTT.

DNA of the CDR3: TGTGCCAGTAGCTCCCGGGACAGGGGCCACAATGAGCAGTTCTTC. The encoded protein is CASSSRDRGHNEQFF. This chain links TRBV19 with TRBJ2-1; TRBD1 aligns across 10 bases. V dropped 6 bases and J dropped 5; count of bases not matched to a gene: 7. The CDR3 loop spans 15 amino acids. Looked up from germline, CDR1 is LNHDA and CDR2 is SQIVND (reference sequence). Drawing the rest from reference TRBV19 and TRBJ2-1, the complete variable domain is DGGITQSPKYLFRKEGQNVTLSCEQNLNHDAMYWYRQDPGQGLRLIYYSQIVNDFQKGDIAEGYSVSREKKESFPLTVTSAQKNPTAFYLCASSSRDRGHNEQFFGPGTRLTVL.

Here the CDR3 reads CASTPRGGGAYEQYF. CDR3 DNA sequence: TGTGCCAGCACCCCTCGGGGGGGCGGCGCCTACGAGCAGTACTTC. The V gene is TRBV7-9, the J gene TRBJ2-7; 8 bases line up with TRBD2. Germline CDR1 reads SEHNR; CDR2 reads FQNEAQ (reference sequence). The CDR3 covers 15 residues. Trimming took 7 bases from V and 2 from J; bases not matched to a gene: 10.